Listed below are T cell receptor beta chains from one sample, sequenced in a study of blood T cell repertoires in COVID-19. Data came from immunoSEQ multiplex PCR; TCRdb stores just in-frame clones and leaves some out. The data contain 300,000 to 350,000 clones, roughly nine tenths of them singletons. Material: peripheral blood. The receptors shown here come from a woman aged 55-75 years with COVID-19, enrolled during active disease. The CDR3 runs from the conserved cysteine through the conserved F or W. Fields, in order: clone size, V gene, J gene, D gene, CDR3 protein. D genes are given only for firm matches. Only some rows state a clone size, as once, few, many or a class for expanded clones.

clone_size: -
v_call: TRBV6-6
j_call: TRBJ1-1
d_call: TRBD1
cdr3_aa: CASRERTGGNTEAFF

clone_size: -
v_call: TRBV4-1
j_call: TRBJ1-4
d_call: -
cdr3_aa: CASSLDGGDEKLFF

clone_size: -
v_call: TRBV12-3/TRBV12-4
j_call: TRBJ1-2
d_call: TRBD1
cdr3_aa: CASRPTGGYGYTF

clone_size: -
v_call: TRBV4-1
j_call: TRBJ2-4
d_call: TRBD2
cdr3_aa: CASSPQEQGPSGGNKNIQYF

clone_size: -
v_call: TRBV7-9
j_call: TRBJ1-5
d_call: TRBD1
cdr3_aa: CASSPRGSNQPQHF

clone_size: few
v_call: TRBV7-9
j_call: TRBJ1-6
d_call: -
cdr3_aa: CASSSTGLGNSPLHF

clone_size: -
v_call: TRBV5-1
j_call: TRBJ2-6
d_call: -
cdr3_aa: CASSPPWPSGANVLTF

clone_size: few
v_call: TRBV7-9
j_call: TRBJ2-4
d_call: -
cdr3_aa: CASSSSGALAKNIQYF

clone_size: -
v_call: TRBV7-9
j_call: TRBJ1-2
d_call: -
cdr3_aa: CASSLGSSNYGYTF

clone_size: -
v_call: TRBV19
j_call: TRBJ2-7
d_call: TRBD2
cdr3_aa: CASSRSSSGGSYEQYF

clone_size: -
v_call: TRBV19
j_call: TRBJ2-3
d_call: TRBD2
cdr3_aa: CASSPTPGGLTDTQYF

clone_size: -
v_call: TRBV19
j_call: TRBJ2-7
d_call: -
cdr3_aa: CASSSTSDSYEQYF

clone_size: -
v_call: TRBV12-5
j_call: TRBJ2-2
d_call: TRBD2
cdr3_aa: CASAPRLAFTGELFF

clone_size: -
v_call: TRBV7-9
j_call: TRBJ2-7
d_call: TRBD2
cdr3_aa: CASSPPGGGYEQYF

clone_size: -
v_call: TRBV5-6
j_call: TRBJ2-7
d_call: -
cdr3_aa: CASSWGGQLYEQYF

clone_size: -
v_call: TRBV3-1/TRBV3-2
j_call: TRBJ1-1
d_call: TRBD1
cdr3_aa: CASSHSPDRGRSVVAFF

clone_size: -
v_call: TRBV5-5
j_call: TRBJ1-2
d_call: -
cdr3_aa: CASSLGSRGTYGYTF

clone_size: -
v_call: TRBV7-3
j_call: TRBJ2-7
d_call: TRBD2
cdr3_aa: CASSARGGSSYEQYF

clone_size: -
v_call: TRBV5-1
j_call: TRBJ1-6
d_call: TRBD1
cdr3_aa: CASSYDRAVNSPLHF

clone_size: -
v_call: TRBV15
j_call: TRBJ2-2
d_call: TRBD1
cdr3_aa: CATSRDRRGPFTGELFF

clone_size: -
v_call: TRBV6-5
j_call: TRBJ2-5
d_call: -
cdr3_aa: CASSYRSPGQETQYF

clone_size: -
v_call: TRBV18
j_call: TRBJ1-2
d_call: -
cdr3_aa: CASSPIRIRTDISNYGYTF

clone_size: -
v_call: TRBV7-3
j_call: TRBJ2-2
d_call: -
cdr3_aa: CASSSDRGPYAGELFF

clone_size: -
v_call: TRBV15
j_call: TRBJ1-5
d_call: TRBD1
cdr3_aa: CATSRAGTGIRRMSNQPQHF

clone_size: -
v_call: TRBV6-6
j_call: TRBJ1-5
d_call: TRBD1
cdr3_aa: CASIPRTGGIGQPQHF

clone_size: -
v_call: TRBV3-1/TRBV3-2
j_call: TRBJ1-3
d_call: TRBD1
cdr3_aa: CASSQGTGDSGNTIYF

clone_size: -
v_call: TRBV30
j_call: TRBJ1-5
d_call: TRBD1
cdr3_aa: CAWSLQGSNQPQHF

clone_size: few
v_call: TRBV2
j_call: TRBJ1-6
d_call: -
cdr3_aa: CASSAVAGGRDSPLHF

clone_size: -
v_call: TRBV28
j_call: TRBJ1-2
d_call: TRBD1
cdr3_aa: CASSSPATGPYYGYTF

clone_size: once
v_call: TRBV19
j_call: TRBJ2-2
d_call: -
cdr3_aa: CASSIDRRTGELFF

clone_size: -
v_call: TRBV15
j_call: TRBJ1-1
d_call: -
cdr3_aa: CATSPRRGNTEAFF

clone_size: -
v_call: TRBV10-2
j_call: TRBJ2-7
d_call: -
cdr3_aa: CASFRQESSYEQYF

clone_size: -
v_call: TRBV11-2
j_call: TRBJ2-3
d_call: TRBD1
cdr3_aa: CASSTWTGASTDTQYF

clone_size: once
v_call: TRBV9
j_call: TRBJ1-2
d_call: -
cdr3_aa: CASSVDEYRVYGYTF

clone_size: -
v_call: TRBV30
j_call: TRBJ1-2
d_call: -
cdr3_aa: CAWVGGSDGYTF

clone_size: -
v_call: TRBV24-1
j_call: TRBJ2-7
d_call: -
cdr3_aa: CATSDATEQYF

clone_size: -
v_call: TRBV15
j_call: TRBJ2-5
d_call: -
cdr3_aa: CATSRALVGAGASVKQETQYF

clone_size: -
v_call: TRBV2
j_call: TRBJ1-2
d_call: TRBD1
cdr3_aa: CASVRQGYGYTF

clone_size: -
v_call: TRBV3-1/TRBV3-2
j_call: TRBJ2-7
d_call: TRBD1
cdr3_aa: CASSPRGNGNEQYF

clone_size: -
v_call: TRBV6-2/TRBV6-3
j_call: TRBJ2-7
d_call: TRBD2
cdr3_aa: CASSYPAGGLYEQYF

clone_size: -
v_call: TRBV11-2
j_call: TRBJ1-3
d_call: -
cdr3_aa: CASSLSRNTIYF

clone_size: -
v_call: TRBV12-2
j_call: TRBJ2-5
d_call: -
cdr3_aa: CASRPPRALAGFKETQYF

clone_size: -
v_call: TRBV6-1
j_call: TRBJ1-5
d_call: TRBD1
cdr3_aa: CASSEEGTGAPWKPQHF

clone_size: -
v_call: TRBV30
j_call: TRBJ1-2
d_call: -
cdr3_aa: CAWSDGYGYTF

clone_size: -
v_call: TRBV19
j_call: TRBJ1-2
d_call: -
cdr3_aa: CASSTSRDINYGYTF

clone_size: -
v_call: TRBV29-1
j_call: TRBJ1-1
d_call: TRBD1
cdr3_aa: CSASQDRDGEAFF